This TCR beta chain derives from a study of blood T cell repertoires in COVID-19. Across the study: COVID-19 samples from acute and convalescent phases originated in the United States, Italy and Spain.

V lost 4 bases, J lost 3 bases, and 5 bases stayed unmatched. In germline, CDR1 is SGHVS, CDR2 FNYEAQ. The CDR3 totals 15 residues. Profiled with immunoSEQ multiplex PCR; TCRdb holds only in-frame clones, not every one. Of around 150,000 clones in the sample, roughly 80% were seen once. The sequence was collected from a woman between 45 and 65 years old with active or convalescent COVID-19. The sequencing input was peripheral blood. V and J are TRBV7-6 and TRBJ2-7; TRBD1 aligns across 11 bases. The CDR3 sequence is CASSSRDRGIYEQYF. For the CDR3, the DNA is TGTGCCAGCAGCTCCCGGGACAGGGGGATCTACGAGCAGTACTTC.